This T cell receptor beta chain was sequenced for a study of T cells in Graves' hyperthyroidism and ophthalmopathy. This clonotype has a count of ten or more. Its matching antigen is unknown. RNA transcripts gave rise to amplified TCR beta CDR3 regions. First-round RT-PCR targeting the TCR CDR3 was performed with the HTBI primer set. TCRdb fed the multiplex PCR reads into MiXCR, producing one record per CDR3 protein. Counted here are over 650,000 distinct CDR3 sequences, about 45% occurring once; the ten biggest clones make up about 7.2%. Overall study results and limits: Ophthalmopathy was separated from stable hyperthyroidism by a 13 V-J model. Most expanded thyroid clonotypes above 0.001 also appeared in blood.

The germline CDR1 and CDR2 sequences are SQVTM and ANQGSEA. Losses at the gene ends were 4 bases for V and 8 bases for J; bases not matched to a gene: 3. The CDR3 covers 12 residues. Uncontrolled infection, other autoimmune disease, pregnancy or lactation disqualified patients from enrolment. Diagnoses were established using clinical symptoms, serum thyroxine and TRAb, thyroid ultrasound and orbital computed tomography. The source material was peripheral blood or thyroid tissue (not recorded which). The TCR comes from an adult man with Graves' disease, either hyperthyroidism or ophthalmopathy (not recorded which). This sequence joins TRBV29-1 and TRBJ1-4; 8 bases are shared with TRBD1. The CDR3 nucleotides read TGCAGCGTTGGACAGGGGAACGAAAAACTGTTTTTT. It specifies CSVGQGNEKLFF.